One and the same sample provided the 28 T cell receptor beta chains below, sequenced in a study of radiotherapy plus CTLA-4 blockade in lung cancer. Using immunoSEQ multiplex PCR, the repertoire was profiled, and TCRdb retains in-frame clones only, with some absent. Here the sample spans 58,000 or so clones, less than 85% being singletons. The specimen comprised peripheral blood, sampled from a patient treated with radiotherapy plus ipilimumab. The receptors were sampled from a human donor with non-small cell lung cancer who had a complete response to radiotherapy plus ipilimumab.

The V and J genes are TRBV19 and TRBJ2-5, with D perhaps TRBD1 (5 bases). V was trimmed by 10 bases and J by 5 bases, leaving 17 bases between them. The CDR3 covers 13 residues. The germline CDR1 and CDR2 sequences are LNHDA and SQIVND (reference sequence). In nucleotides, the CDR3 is TGTGCCACTACCGGGTCTAACAGGGAGACCCAGTACTTC. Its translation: CATTGSNRETQYF.

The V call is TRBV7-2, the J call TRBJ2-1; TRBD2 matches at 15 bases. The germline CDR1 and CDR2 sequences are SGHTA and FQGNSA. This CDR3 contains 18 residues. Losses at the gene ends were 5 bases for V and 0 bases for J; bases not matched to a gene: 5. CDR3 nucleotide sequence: TGTGCCAGCAGCCCCGGACTAGCGGGAGGGCCCTCCTACAATGAGCAGTTCTTC. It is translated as CASSPGLAGGPSYNEQFF.

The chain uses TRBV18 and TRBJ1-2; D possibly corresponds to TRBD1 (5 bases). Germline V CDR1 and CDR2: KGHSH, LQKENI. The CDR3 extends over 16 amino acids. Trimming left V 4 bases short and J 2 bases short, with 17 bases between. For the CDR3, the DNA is TGTGCCAGCTCACTCCCCCCAACCCAGGGAAACTATGGCTACACCTTC. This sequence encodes CASSLPPTQGNYGYTF.

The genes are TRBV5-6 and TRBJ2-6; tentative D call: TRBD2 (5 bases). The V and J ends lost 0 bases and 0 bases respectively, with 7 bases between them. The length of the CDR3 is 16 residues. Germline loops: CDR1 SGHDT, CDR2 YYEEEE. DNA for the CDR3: TGTGCCAGCAGCTTGGGAGGGTACTCTGGGGCCAACGTCCTGACTTTC. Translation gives CASSLGGYSGANVLTF.

CDR3 DNA sequence: TGTGCCAGCAGCGCCCGACGACAGAGTACCGGGGAGCTGTTTTTT. Encoded protein: CASSARRQSTGELFF. The V and J genes are TRBV7-6 and TRBJ2-2, with a tentative D call TRBD1 (5 bases). CDR3 length equals 15 residues. CDR1 SGHVS and CDR2 FNYEAQ come from the germline V gene. Trimming shortened V by 5 bases and J by 5 bases, and 15 bases separated the two germline ends. The full variable domain, completed using reference TRBV7-6 and TRBJ2-2, is GAGVSQSPRYKVTKRGQDVALRCDPISGHVSLYWYRQALGQGPEFLTYFNYEAQQDKSGLPNDRFSAERPEGSISTLTIQRTEQRDSAMYRCASSARRQSTGELFFGEGSRLTVL.

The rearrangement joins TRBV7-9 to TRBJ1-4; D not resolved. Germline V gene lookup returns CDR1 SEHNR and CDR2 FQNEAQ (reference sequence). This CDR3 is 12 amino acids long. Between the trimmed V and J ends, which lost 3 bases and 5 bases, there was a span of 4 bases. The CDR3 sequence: CASSLRNEKLFF. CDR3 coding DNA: TGTGCCAGCAGCTTGCGGAATGAAAAACTGTTTTTT.

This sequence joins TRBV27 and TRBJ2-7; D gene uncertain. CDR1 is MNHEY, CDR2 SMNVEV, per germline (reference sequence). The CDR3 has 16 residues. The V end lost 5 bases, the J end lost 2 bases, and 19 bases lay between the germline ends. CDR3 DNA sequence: TGTGCCAGCAGTCCCCAGGCTGCCCGAACCCCCTACGAGCAGTACTTC. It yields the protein CASSPQAARTPYEQYF.

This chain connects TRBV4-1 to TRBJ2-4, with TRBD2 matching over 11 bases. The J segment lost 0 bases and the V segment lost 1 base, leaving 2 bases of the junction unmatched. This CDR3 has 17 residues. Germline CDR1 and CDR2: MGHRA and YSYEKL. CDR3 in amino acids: CASSQGLAGGAKNIQYF. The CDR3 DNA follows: TGCGCCAGCAGCCAAGGCCTAGCGGGGGGAGCCAAAAACATTCAGTACTTC.

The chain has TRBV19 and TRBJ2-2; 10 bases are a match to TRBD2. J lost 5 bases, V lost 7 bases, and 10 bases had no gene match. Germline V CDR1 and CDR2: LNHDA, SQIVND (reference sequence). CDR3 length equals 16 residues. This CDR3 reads CASTPPSGRDTGELFF. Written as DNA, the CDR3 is TGTGCCAGTACCCCCCCAAGCGGGAGGGATACCGGGGAGCTGTTTTTT.

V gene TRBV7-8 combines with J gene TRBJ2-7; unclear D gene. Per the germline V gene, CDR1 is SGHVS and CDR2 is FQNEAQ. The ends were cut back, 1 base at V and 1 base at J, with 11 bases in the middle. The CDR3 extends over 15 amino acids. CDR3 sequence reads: CASSLVPRLSYEQYV. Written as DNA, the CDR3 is TGTGCCAGCAGCTTAGTACCGCGGCTATCCTACGAGCAGTACGTC.

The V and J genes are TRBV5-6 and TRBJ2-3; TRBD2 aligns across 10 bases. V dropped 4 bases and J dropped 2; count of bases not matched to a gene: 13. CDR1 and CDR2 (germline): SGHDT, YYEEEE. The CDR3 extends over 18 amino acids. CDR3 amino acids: CASSPTTIAGGPTDTQYF. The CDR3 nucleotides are TGTGCCAGCAGCCCCACGACTATAGCGGGAGGCCCCACAGATACGCAGTATTTT.

CDR3 bases: TGTGCCAGCACCTCGGGGGGCTCGAGCTATGGCTACACCTTC. This sequence encodes CASTSGGSSYGYTF. The chain has TRBV28 and TRBJ1-2, with D possibly being TRBD1 (6 bases). Germline values: CDR1 MDHEN, CDR2 SYDVKM. Between the trimmed V and J ends, which lost 7 bases and 4 bases, there was a span of 16 bases. The CDR3 totals 14 residues.

The CDR3 region is CASSEEGTSGSNEQFF. CDR3 bases: TGCGCCAGCAGTGAGGAAGGGACTAGCGGGAGCAATGAGCAGTTCTTC. The chain is built from TRBV10-1 and TRBJ2-1; 14 positions agree with TRBD2. V shed 2 bases and J 6 bases; nucleotides not matched to a gene: 3. The V gene's germline CDR1 is WNHNN and CDR2 SYGVQD (reference sequence). CDR3 size: 16 residues.

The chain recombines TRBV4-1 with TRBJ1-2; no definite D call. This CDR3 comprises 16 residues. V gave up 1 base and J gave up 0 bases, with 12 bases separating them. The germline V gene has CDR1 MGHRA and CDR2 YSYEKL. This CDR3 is CASSQGRGRTNYGYTF. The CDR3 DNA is TGCGCCAGCAGCCAAGGACGAGGCAGAACTAACTATGGCTACACCTTC.

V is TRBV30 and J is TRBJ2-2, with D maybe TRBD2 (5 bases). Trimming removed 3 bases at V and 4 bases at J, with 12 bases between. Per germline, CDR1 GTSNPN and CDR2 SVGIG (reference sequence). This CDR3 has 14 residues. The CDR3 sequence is CAWRSGRGTGELFF. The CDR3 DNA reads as TGTGCCTGGAGATCGGGTCGGGGCACCGGGGAGCTGTTTTTT.

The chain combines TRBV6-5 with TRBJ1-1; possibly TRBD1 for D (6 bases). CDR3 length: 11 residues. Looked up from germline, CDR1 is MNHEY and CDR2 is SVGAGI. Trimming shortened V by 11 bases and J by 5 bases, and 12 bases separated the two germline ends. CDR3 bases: TGTGCCGTGCAGGGGTATACTGAAGCTTTCTTT. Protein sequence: CAVQGYTEAFF.

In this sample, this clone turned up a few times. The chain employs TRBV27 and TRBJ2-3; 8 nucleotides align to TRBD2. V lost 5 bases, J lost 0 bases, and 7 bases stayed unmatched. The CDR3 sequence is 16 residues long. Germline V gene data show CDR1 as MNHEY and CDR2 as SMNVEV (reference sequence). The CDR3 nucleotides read TGTGCCAGCAGTCCGTTTTCTAGCGGGAGCACAGATACGCAGTATTTT. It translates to CASSPFSSGSTDTQYF.

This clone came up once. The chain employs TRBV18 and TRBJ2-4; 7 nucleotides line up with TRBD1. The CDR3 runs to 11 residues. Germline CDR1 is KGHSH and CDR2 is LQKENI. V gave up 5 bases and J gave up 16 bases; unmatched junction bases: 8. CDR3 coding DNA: TGTGCCAGCTCAGATATAGGGACAGCATACTTC. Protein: CASSDIGTAYF.

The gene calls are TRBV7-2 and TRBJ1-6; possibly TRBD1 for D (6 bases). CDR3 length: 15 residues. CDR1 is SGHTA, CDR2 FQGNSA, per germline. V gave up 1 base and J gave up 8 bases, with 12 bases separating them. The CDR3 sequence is CASSLGQGRYSPLHF. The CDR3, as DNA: TGTGCCAGCAGCTTAGGCCAGGGGAGATATTCACCCCTCCACTTT.

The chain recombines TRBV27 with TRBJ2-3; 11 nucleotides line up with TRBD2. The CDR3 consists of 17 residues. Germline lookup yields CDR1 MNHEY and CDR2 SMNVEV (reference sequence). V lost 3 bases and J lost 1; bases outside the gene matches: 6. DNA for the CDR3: TGTGCCAGCAGTTTTCTACTAGCGGGAGTGGGCACAGATACGCAGTATTTT. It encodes CASSFLLAGVGTDTQYF.

The DNA of the CDR3 is TGTGCCAGCAGCTTAAAGACAGCAACTAATGAAAAACTGTTTTTT. This sequence encodes CASSLKTATNEKLFF. The chain combines TRBV11-3 with TRBJ1-4; possible D gene TRBD1, 5 bases. With 2 bases removed from V and 0 bases from J, the gap between germline ends came to 7 bases. Germline V gene lookup returns CDR1 SGHNT and CDR2 YENEEA. CDR3 size: 15 residues.

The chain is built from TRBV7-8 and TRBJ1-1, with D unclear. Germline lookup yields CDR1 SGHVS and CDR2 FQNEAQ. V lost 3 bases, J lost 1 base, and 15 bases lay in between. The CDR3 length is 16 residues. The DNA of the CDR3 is TGTGCCAGCAGCTTTGGTCGGAGTGTAGCGAACACTGAAGCTTTCTTT. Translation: CASSFGRSVANTEAFF.

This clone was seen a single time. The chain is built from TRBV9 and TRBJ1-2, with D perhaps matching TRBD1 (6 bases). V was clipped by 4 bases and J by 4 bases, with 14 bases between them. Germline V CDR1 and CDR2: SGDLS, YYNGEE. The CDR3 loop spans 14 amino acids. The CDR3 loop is CASSRTGTSYGYTF. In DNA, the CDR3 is TGTGCCAGCAGCAGAACAGGGACCAGCTATGGCTACACCTTC.

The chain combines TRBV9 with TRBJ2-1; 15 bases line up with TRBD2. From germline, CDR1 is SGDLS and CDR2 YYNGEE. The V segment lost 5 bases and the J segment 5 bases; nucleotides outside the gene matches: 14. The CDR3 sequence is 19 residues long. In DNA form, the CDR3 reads TGTGCCAGCAGAAGGGGACTAGCGGGAGGCAGCCCCTATCACAATGAGCAGTTCTTC. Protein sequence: CASRRGLAGGSPYHNEQFF.

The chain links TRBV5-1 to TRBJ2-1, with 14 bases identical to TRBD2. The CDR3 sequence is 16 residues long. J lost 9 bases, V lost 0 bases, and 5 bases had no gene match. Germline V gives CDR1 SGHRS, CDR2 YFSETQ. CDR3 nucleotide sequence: TGCGCCAGCAGCTTGGCCGCGACTAGCGGGAGGGGTGAGCAGTTCTTC. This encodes CASSLAATSGRGEQFF.

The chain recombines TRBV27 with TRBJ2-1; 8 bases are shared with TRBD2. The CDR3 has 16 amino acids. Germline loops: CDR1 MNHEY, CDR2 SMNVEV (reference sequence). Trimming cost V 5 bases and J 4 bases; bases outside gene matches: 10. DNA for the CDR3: TGTGCCAGCAGTCCGTCACTAGCGGAGTCATACAATGAGCAGTTCTTC. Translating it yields CASSPSLAESYNEQFF.

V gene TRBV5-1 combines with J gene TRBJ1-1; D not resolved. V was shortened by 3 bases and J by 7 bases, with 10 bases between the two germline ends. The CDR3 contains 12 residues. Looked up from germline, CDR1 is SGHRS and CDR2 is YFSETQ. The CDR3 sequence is CASSSGLLEAFF. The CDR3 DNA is TGCGCCAGCAGCTCGGGGTTGCTTGAAGCTTTCTTT.

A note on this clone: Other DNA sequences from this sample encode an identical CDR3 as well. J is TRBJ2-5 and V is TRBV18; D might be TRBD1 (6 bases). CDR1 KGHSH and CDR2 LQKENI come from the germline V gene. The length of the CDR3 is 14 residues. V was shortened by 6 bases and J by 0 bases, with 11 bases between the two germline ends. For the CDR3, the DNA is TGTGCCAGCTCCCCGGCAGGGGACCAAGAGACCCAGTACTTC. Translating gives CASSPAGDQETQYF.